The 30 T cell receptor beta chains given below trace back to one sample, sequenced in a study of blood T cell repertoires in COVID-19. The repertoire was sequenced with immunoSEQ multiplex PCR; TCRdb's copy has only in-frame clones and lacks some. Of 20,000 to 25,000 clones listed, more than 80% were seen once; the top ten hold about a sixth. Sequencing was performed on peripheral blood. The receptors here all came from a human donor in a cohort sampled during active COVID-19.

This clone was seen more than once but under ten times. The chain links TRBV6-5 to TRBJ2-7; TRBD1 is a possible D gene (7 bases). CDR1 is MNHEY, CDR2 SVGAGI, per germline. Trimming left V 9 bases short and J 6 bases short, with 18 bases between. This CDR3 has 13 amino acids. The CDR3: CARGGRGRSEQYF. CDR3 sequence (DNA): TGTGCCAGGGGGGGTAGGGGGCGCTCCGAGCAGTACTTC.

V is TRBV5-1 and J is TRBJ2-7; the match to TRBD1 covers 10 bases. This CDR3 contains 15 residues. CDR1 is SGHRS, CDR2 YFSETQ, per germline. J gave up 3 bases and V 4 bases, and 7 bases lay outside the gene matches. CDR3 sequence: CASSPGTGAGYEQYF. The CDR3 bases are TGCGCCAGCAGCCCCGGGACAGGGGCAGGCTACGAGCAGTACTTC.

The CDR3 loop is CASSWDRGSPLHF. The CDR3 coding sequence is TGTGCCAGCAGTTGGGACAGGGGTTCACCCCTCCACTTT. The chain couples TRBV6-5 to TRBJ1-6; 10 bases match TRBD1. CDR3 size: 13 residues. The V and J ends lost 4 bases and 9 bases, in that order; junction bases with no gene match: 0. CDR1 and CDR2 from the germline V gene are MNHEY and SVGAGI.

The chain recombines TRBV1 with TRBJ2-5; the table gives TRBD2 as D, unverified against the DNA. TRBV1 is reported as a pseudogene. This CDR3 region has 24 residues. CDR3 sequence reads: CTSSHAGGSAPGLAIRVRVETQYF. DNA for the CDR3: TGCACCAGCAGCCACGCCGGGGGGAGTGCTCCGGGACTAGCGATCAGGGTAAGGGTGGAGACCCAGTACTTC.

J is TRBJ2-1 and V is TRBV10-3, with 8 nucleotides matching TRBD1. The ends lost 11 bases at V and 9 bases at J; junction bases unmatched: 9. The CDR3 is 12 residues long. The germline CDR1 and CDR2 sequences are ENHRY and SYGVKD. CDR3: CAVRTGNGEQFF. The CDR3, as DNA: TGTGCCGTCCGGACAGGGAATGGTGAGCAGTTCTTC.

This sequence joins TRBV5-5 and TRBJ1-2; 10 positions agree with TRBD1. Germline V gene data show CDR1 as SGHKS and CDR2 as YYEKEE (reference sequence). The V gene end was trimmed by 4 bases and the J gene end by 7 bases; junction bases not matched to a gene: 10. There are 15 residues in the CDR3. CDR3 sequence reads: CASSRPGTGAGGYTF. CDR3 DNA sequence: TGTGCCAGCAGCCGTCCCGGGACAGGGGCCGGTGGCTACACCTTC.

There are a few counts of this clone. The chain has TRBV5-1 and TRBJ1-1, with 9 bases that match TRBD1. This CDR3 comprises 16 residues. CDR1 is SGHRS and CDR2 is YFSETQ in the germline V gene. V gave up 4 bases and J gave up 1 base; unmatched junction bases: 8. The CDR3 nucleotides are TGCGCCAGCAGCCACTGGGACAGGGAAGGGAACACTGAAGCTTTCTTT. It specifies CASSHWDREGNTEAFF.

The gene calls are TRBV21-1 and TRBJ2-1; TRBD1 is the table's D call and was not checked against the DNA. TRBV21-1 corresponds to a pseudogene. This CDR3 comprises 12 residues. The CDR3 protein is CASQSQGGEQFF. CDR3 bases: TGTGCCAGCCAAAGTCAGGGTGGGGAGCAGTTCTTC.

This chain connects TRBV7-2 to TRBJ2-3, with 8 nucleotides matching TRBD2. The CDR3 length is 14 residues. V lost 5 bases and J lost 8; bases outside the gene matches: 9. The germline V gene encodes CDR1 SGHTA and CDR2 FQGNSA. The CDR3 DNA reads TGTGCCAGCAGCCCCACCGGGGGGGAAGGTACGCAGTATTTT. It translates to CASSPTGGEGTQYF.

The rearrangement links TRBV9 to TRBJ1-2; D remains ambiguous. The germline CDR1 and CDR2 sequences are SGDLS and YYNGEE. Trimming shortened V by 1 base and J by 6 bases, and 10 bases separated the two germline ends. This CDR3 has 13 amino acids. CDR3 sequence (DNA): TGTGCCAGCAGCGTACGGGTGAACCATGGCTACACCTTC. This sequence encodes CASSVRVNHGYTF.

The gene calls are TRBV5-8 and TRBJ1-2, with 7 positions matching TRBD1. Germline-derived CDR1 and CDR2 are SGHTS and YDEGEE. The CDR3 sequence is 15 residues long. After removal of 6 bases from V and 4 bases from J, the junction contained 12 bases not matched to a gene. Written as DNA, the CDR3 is TGTGCCAGCACCTCAAAGGGGGCCTGGGTCTATGGCTACACCTTC. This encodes CASTSKGAWVYGYTF.

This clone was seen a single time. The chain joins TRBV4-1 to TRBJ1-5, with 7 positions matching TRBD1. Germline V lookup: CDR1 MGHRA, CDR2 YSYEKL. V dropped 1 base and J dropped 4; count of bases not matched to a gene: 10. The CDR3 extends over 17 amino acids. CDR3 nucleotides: TGCGCCAGCAGCCAAGTCCACCTGCGACAGGGTAATCAGCCCCAGCATTTT. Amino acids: CASSQVHLRQGNQPQHF.

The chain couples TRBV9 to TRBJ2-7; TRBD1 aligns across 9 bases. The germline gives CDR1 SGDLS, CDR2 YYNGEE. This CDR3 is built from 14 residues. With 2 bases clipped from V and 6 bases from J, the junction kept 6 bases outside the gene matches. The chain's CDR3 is CASSVEQGAGEQYF. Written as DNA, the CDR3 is TGTGCCAGCAGCGTCGAACAGGGGGCGGGCGAGCAGTACTTC.

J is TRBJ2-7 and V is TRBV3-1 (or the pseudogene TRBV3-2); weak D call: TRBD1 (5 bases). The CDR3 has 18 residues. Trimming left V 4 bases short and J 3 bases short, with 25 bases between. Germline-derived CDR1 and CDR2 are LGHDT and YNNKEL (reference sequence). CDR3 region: CASSPKGSSVGRVYEQYF. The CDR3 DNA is TGTGCCAGCAGCCCGAAAGGGTCCTCGGTGGGCAGGGTCTACGAGCAGTACTTC.

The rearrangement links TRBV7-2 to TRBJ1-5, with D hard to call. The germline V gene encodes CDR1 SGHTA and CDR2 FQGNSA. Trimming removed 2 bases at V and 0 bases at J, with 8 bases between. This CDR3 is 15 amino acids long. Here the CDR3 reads CASSLRVRSNQPQHF. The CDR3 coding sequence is TGTGCCAGCAGCTTAAGAGTTCGTAGCAATCAGCCCCAGCATTTT.

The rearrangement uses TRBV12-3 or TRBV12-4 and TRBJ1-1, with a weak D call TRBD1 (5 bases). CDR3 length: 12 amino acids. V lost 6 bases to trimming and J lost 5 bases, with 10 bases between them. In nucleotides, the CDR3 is TGTGCCAGCAGGCGGGACTGGACTGAAGCTTTCTTT. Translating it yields CASRRDWTEAFF.

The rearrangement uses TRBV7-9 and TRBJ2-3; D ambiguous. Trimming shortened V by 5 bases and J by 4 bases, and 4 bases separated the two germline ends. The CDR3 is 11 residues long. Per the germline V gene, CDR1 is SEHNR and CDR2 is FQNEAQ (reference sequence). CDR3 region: CASSPADTQYF. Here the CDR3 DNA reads TGTGCCAGCAGCCCAGCAGATACGCAGTATTTT.

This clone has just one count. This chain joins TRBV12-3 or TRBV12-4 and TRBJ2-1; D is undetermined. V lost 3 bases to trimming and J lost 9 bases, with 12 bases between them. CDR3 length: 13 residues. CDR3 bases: TGTGCCAGCAGTTTTAGGCTAGTAGGTGAGCAGTTCTTC. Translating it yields CASSFRLVGEQFF.

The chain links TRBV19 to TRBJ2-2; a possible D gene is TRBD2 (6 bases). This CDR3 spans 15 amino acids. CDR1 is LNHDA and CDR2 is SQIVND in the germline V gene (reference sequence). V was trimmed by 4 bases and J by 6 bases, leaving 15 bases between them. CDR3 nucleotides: TGTGCCAGTAGTACCCCCGGAGGAGGGGCCGGGGAGCTGTTTTTT. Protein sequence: CASSTPGGGAGELFF.

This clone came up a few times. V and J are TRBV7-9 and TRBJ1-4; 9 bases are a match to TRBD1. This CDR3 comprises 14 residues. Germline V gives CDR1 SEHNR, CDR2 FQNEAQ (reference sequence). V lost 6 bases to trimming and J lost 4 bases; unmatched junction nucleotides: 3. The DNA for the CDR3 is TGTGCCAGCAGTCAGGGACAGGGTAATGAAAAACTGTTTTTT. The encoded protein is CASSQGQGNEKLFF.

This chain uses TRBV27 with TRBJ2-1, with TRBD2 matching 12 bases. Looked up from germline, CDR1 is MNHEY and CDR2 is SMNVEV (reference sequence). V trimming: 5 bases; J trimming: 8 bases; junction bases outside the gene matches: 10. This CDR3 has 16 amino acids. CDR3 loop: CASSGLAGTKSHEQFF. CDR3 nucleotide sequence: TGTGCCAGCAGTGGACTAGCGGGGACCAAATCCCATGAGCAGTTCTTC.

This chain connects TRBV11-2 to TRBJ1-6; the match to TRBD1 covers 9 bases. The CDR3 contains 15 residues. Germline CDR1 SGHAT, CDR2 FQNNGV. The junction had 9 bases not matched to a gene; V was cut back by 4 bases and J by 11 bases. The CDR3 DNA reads TGTGCCAGCAGCTGGACGACAGGGGGTATGACACCCCTCCACTTT. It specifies CASSWTTGGMTPLHF. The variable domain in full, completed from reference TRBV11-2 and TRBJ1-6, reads EAGVAQSPRYKIIEKRQSVAFWCNPISGHATLYWYQQILGQGPKLLIQFQNNGVVDDSQLPKDRFSAERLKGVDSTLKIQPAKLEDSAVYLCASSWTTGGMTPLHFGNGTRLTVT.

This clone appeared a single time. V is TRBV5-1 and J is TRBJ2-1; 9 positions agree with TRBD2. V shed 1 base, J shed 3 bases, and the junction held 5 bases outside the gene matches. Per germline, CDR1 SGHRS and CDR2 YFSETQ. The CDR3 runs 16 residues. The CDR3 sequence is CASSLLRGGNYNEQFF. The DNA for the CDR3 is TGCGCCAGCAGCTTGCTGCGGGGGGGCAACTACAATGAGCAGTTCTTC.

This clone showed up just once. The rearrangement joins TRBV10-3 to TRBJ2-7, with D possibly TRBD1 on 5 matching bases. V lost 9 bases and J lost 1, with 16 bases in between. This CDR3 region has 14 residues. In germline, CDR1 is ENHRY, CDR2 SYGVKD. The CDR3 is CAIRRGAGSYEQYF. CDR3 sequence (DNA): TGTGCCATTAGGCGCGGAGCAGGGTCCTACGAGCAGTACTTC.

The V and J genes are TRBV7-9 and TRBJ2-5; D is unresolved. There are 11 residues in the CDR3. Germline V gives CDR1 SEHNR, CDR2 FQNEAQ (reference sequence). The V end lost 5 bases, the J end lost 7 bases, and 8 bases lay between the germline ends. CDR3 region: CASSPQWTQYF. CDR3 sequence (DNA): TGTGCCAGCAGCCCTCAGTGGACCCAGTACTTC.

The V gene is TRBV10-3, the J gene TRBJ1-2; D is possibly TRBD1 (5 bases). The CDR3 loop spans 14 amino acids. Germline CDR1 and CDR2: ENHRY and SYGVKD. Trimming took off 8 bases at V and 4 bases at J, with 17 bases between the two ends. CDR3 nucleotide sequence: TGTGCCATCGGGCAGGGCGGCCTCGGCTATGGCTACACCTTC. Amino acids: CAIGQGGLGYGYTF.

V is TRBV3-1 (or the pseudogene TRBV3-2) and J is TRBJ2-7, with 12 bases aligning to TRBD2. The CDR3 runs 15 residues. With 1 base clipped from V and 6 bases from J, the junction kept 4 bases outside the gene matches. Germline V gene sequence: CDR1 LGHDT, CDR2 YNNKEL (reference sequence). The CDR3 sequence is CASSQGLAGVSEQYF. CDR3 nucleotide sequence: TGTGCCAGCAGCCAAGGACTAGCGGGGGTGTCCGAGCAGTACTTC.

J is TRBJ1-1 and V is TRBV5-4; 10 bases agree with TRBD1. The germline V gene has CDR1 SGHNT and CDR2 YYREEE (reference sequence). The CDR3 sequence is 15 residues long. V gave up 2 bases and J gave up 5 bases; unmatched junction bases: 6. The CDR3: CASSLPGQGRTEAFF. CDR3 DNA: TGTGCCAGCAGCTTACCGGGACAGGGGAGGACTGAAGCTTTCTTT.

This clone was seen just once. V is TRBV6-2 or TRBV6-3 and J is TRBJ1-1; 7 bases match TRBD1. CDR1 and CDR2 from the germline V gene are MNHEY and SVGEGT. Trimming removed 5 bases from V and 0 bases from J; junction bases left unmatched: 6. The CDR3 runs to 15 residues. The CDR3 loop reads CASSLPGQMNTEAFF. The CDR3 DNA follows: TGTGCCAGCAGTCTACCGGGACAGATGAACACTGAAGCTTTCTTT.

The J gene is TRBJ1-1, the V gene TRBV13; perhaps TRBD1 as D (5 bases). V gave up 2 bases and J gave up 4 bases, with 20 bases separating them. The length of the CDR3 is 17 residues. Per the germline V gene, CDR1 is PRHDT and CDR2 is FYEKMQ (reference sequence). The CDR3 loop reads CASSLPSWGVQGTEAFF. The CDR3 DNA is TGTGCCAGCAGCTTACCGTCTTGGGGGGTCCAGGGCACTGAAGCTTTCTTT.